This TCR beta chain was captured by sequencing in a study of T cells in Graves' hyperthyroidism and ophthalmopathy. General study findings and limits: Most expanded thyroid clonotypes above 0.001 also appeared in blood. A 13 V-J model separated ophthalmopathy from stable hyperthyroidism.

In this sample, this clonotype turned up many times. Its matching antigen is unknown. Authors of the study amplified TCR beta CDR3 regions from RNA transcripts. The study used the HTBI primer set for a first-round RT-PCR of the TCR CDR3. TCRdb ran MiXCR on the multiplex PCR reads and lists one entry per CDR3 protein. The repertoire has around 350,000 distinct CDR3 sequences, 14% of them found once; the top ten carry about 18%. The CDR3 covers 13 residues. V lost 8 bases and J 4 bases, leaving 11 bases between the germline ends. The germline gives CDR1 LNHNV, CDR2 YYDKDF (reference sequence). This TCR was sampled from a woman younger than 45 with Graves' ophthalmopathy. The source material was blood. The chain couples TRBV15 to TRBJ1-4; no reliable D call. The CDR3 coding sequence is TGTGCCACCCGTAGGCCGAATAATGAAAAACTGTTTTTT. Amino acids: CATRRPNNEKLFF.